Listed below are T cell receptor beta chains from one sample, sequenced in a study of T cells in tuberculosis. TCRdb's table, derived via immunoSEQ multiplex PCR, lists solely in-frame clones and lacks some. Among 25,000 to 35,000 clones listed, 90% to 95% were seen once. The sequences come from PBMCs, collected at tuberculosis diagnosis. The receptors stem from an adult with tuberculosis. Some clones in this sample may be carry-over from other donors' samples. The conserved cysteine and the conserved F or W are not part of the CDR3 here. A D gene is named only where the DNA matches it firmly.

TRBV7-2,TRBJ2-7,NA,ASSLGGPRSYEQY
TRBV5-1,TRBJ1-6,NA,ASSKLASRDNSPLH
TRBV30,TRBJ1-1,TRBD1,ACIQGVGTEAF
TRBV27,TRBJ2-5,NA,ASSIHREETQY
TRBV5-1,TRBJ1-4,NA,ASSSREATNEKLF
TRBV7-9,TRBJ2-2,TRBD1,ASFRPWTGVVGELF
TRBV19,TRBJ1-2,NA,ASSRIDRSYGYT
TRBV18,TRBJ2-7,NA,ASSPDGTFVSYEQY
TRBV2,TRBJ2-7,NA,ASTGTPYEQY
TRBV6-5,TRBJ2-7,TRBD2,ASTPSGGGTYEQY
TRBV5-6,TRBJ2-1,NA,ASSRGYNEQF
TRBV4-2,TRBJ2-7,TRBD2,ASSQVGSAGGDEQY
TRBV18,TRBJ1-2,NA,ASSLEQGYGYT
TRBV4-2,TRBJ2-2,NA,ASSPRAGLNTGELF
TRBV2,TRBJ2-6,TRBD1,ASSKSLQGVSSGANVLT
TRBV1,TRBJ2-1,NA,TSSQEGRGLYNEQF
TRBV30,TRBJ1-5,TRBD1,AWSPRDRGRQPQH
TRBV28,TRBJ1-2,NA,ASRHHGGRDGYT
TRBV2,TRBJ1-1,NA,ASSEPGRGNTEAF
TRBV6-1,TRBJ2-7,NA,ASRTTSPPSYEQY
TRBV2,TRBJ2-7,NA,ASSKKGGVGYPYEQY
TRBV19,TRBJ1-3,TRBD1,ASSINGQGSGNTIY
TRBV11-2,TRBJ2-7,NA,ASSSGYGSYEQY
TRBV5-1,TRBJ2-1,TRBD2,ASSTGGGVNEQF
TRBV2,TRBJ2-1,TRBD1,ASSDLTRDRREEEQF
TRBV2,TRBJ2-3,TRBD2,ATSVAGVSDTQY
TRBV5-1,TRBJ2-1,NA,ASSDGGVEQF
TRBV13,TRBJ1-3,TRBD1,ASSSGTGDGNTIY
TRBV9,TRBJ1-2,TRBD1,ASSTRTGFEGYT
TRBV14,TRBJ1-2,NA,ASSRGVRAGGYT
TRBV5-1,TRBJ2-1,TRBD1,ASSLASFRDRGDNEQF
TRBV27,TRBJ2-7,NA,ASSFMGSSYEQY
TRBV18,TRBJ1-4,NA,ASSPPGGEKLF
TRBV5-4,TRBJ2-7,NA,ASSSELGRVVSYEQY
TRBV5-8,TRBJ2-3,TRBD1,ASSFGTGATDTQY
TRBV6-4,TRBJ1-6,NA,ASSPNWRTDNSPLH
TRBV7-2,TRBJ2-3,NA,ATFIGGGTDTQY
TRBV19,TRBJ1-5,TRBD1,ASSIRGTGQSNQPQH
TRBV5-1,TRBJ2-5,TRBD1,ASSKVGQEVETQY
TRBV5-5,TRBJ1-4,NA,ASSLGGSGNEKLF
TRBV7-2,TRBJ2-7,TRBD2,ASSLELAGGLGSYEQY
TRBV15,TRBJ2-3,TRBD1,ATSRDPTGLTDTQY